Presented here are 28 T cell receptor beta chains from one specimen sequenced in a study of blood T cell repertoires in COVID-19 (dated by TCRdb to about 2020). Receptor libraries were prepared by the immunoSEQ multiplex PCR assay. Drawn from immuneACCESS, this table holds only the in-frame rearrangements with V and J called that TCRdb kept. Clones are partly lost; checked studies trace under half to an unresolved V gene and leave the rest unexplained. The table for this sample lists around 190,000 clones; 80% of them were counted only once. Of the sample, approximately 6.9% is held by the ten largest clones. The sample was peripheral blood. The source is a man aged 55 to 70 with acute or convalescent COVID-19.

V usage is TRBV29-1 and J usage is TRBJ2-7, with D tentatively TRBD2 (6 bases). The CDR3 has 15 residues. Trimming pared 1 base from V and 0 bases from J, leaving 13 bases between. Germline CDR1 and CDR2: SQVTM and ANQGSEA. The CDR3 DNA reads TGCAGCGTTGAAGTGTACACGGGACTCTCCTACGAGCAGTACTTC. Translated, it gives CSVEVYTGLSYEQYF.

The chain links TRBV14 to TRBJ2-5; perhaps TRBD1 as D (6 bases). The CDR3 runs 18 residues. Germline V CDR1 and CDR2: SGHDN, FVKESK. V gave up 4 bases and J gave up 0 bases, with 21 bases separating them. The CDR3 region has the DNA TGTGCCAGCAGCCGATCGATATCCGGGACATCGTACCAAGAGACCCAGTACTTC. It is translated as CASSRSISGTSYQETQYF.

V and J are TRBV10-3 and TRBJ2-1, with a possible D match to TRBD2 (6 bases). The V end lost 4 bases, the J end lost 5 bases, and 9 bases lay between the germline ends. From germline, CDR1 is ENHRY and CDR2 SYGVKD. The CDR3 consists of 13 residues. The CDR3 region is CAISVASDNEQFF. CDR3 sequence (DNA): TGTGCCATCAGTGTGGCTAGCGACAATGAGCAGTTCTTC.

The chain recombines TRBV9 with TRBJ2-5, with a possible D match to TRBD2 (6 bases). From germline, CDR1 is SGDLS and CDR2 YYNGEE. This CDR3 has 13 amino acids. Trimming cost V 0 bases and J 3 bases, with 6 bases left between them. DNA for the CDR3: TGTGCCAGCAGCGTAGGACTAGAAGAGACCCAGTACTTC. This codes for CASSVGLEETQYF.

This clone was observed a few times. The chain employs TRBV19 and TRBJ1-6, with 10 bases aligning to TRBD1. V lost 6 bases and J lost 10; bases outside the gene matches: 6. The CDR3 is 14 amino acids. Germline loops: CDR1 LNHDA, CDR2 SQIVND (reference sequence). CDR3 sequence: CASRRDRGGSPLHF. DNA of the CDR3: TGTGCCAGTAGGAGGGACAGGGGCGGCTCACCCCTCCACTTT.

The sample holds many counts of this clone. V usage is TRBV7-2 and J usage is TRBJ2-1, with unresolved D. Trimming pared 4 bases from V and 5 bases from J, leaving 6 bases between. Germline CDR1 reads SGHTA; CDR2 reads FQGNSA. This CDR3 contains 12 residues. CDR3 loop: CASSWRNNEQFF. The CDR3, as DNA: TGTGCCAGCAGCTGGAGAAACAATGAGCAGTTCTTC.

This chain uses TRBV6-5 with TRBJ2-1; TRBD2 aligns across 11 bases. Looked up from germline, CDR1 is MNHEY and CDR2 is SVGAGI. The CDR3 runs 15 residues. The V gene end was trimmed by 5 bases and the J gene end by 4 bases; junction bases not matched to a gene: 4. In nucleotides, the CDR3 is TGTGCCAGCAGTACGACTAGCGGGGAGTACAATGAGCAGTTCTTC. Encoded protein: CASSTTSGEYNEQFF.

The sample holds one count of this clone. The CDR3: CASSLDGGGTDTQYF. The CDR3 DNA reads TGTGCCAGCAGCTTGGACGGCGGGGGCACAGATACGCAGTATTTT. The chain combines TRBV5-5 with TRBJ2-3, with D tentatively TRBD2 (6 bases). V shed 0 bases and J shed 1 base, with 9 bases lying between them. The CDR3 contains 15 residues. CDR1 SGHKS and CDR2 YYEKEE come from the germline V gene (reference sequence).

The chain couples TRBV10-3 to TRBJ1-2; D is uncertain. Germline V gene data show CDR1 as ENHRY and CDR2 as SYGVKD. This CDR3 comprises 12 residues. Trimming removed 0 bases from V and 8 bases from J, with 7 bases in between. The CDR3 DNA is TGTGCCATCAGTGAGTCGAGAAGCGGCTACACCTTC. Protein product: CAISESRSGYTF.

This chain joins TRBV19 and TRBJ1-5, with TRBD1 matching over 8 bases. The trim removed 6 bases at V and 5 bases at J, leaving 3 bases unmatched. Germline lookup yields CDR1 LNHDA and CDR2 SQIVND (reference sequence). This CDR3 is built from 13 residues. In nucleotides, the CDR3 is TGTGCCAGTAGACACAGGGGGGATCAGCCCCAGCATTTT. The encoded protein is CASRHRGDQPQHF.

The chain joins TRBV5-4 to TRBJ1-5; D gene ambiguous. The germline V gene encodes CDR1 SGHNT and CDR2 YYREEE (reference sequence). The length of the CDR3 is 14 residues. V was trimmed by 5 bases and J by 5 bases, leaving 14 bases between them. CDR3 protein: CASRFWNEDQPQHF. CDR3 DNA: TGTGCCAGCAGATTCTGGAACGAGGATCAGCCCCAGCATTTT.

The J gene is TRBJ2-7, the V gene TRBV4-1, with D possibly matching TRBD1 (5 bases). The ends were cut back, 4 bases at V and 7 bases at J, with 20 bases in the middle. CDR3 length: 15 residues. Germline V gene data show CDR1 as MGHRA and CDR2 as YSYEKL. This chain's CDR3 is CASSPDSPFEWEQYF. The CDR3 region has the DNA TGCGCCAGCAGCCCCGACAGCCCCTTTGAATGGGAGCAGTACTTC.

The chain's CDR3 is CASSQDLRSRNQHF. The CDR3 DNA sequence: TGCGCCAGCAGCCAAGATCTGAGGTCTAGGAACCAGCATTTT. The V call is TRBV4-1, the J call TRBJ1-5; D remains unclear. Per germline, CDR1 MGHRA and CDR2 YSYEKL. This CDR3 region has 14 residues. Trimming took 0 bases from V and 12 from J, leaving 15 bases between them.

CDR3 loop: CASSWGQGGMNTEAFF. For the CDR3, the DNA is TGTGCCAGCAGCTGGGGACAGGGTGGAATGAACACTGAAGCTTTCTTT. This chain joins TRBV9 and TRBJ1-1; TRBD1 agrees at 9 bases. J was trimmed by 0 bases and V by 4 bases; bases with no gene match: 7. Germline CDR1 is SGDLS and CDR2 is YYNGEE. CDR3 length: 16 residues.

This clone showed up just a few times. The chain carries TRBV9 and TRBJ1-4; perhaps TRBD1 as D (5 bases). Germline V gives CDR1 SGDLS, CDR2 YYNGEE. V lost 4 bases and J 2 bases, leaving 15 bases between the germline ends. The CDR3 is 16 residues long. The CDR3, as DNA: TGTGCCAGCAGCAAGAACACAGGACCTACTAATGAAAAACTGTTTTTT. This gives the protein CASSKNTGPTNEKLFF.

The chain links TRBV9 to TRBJ2-1; D unclear. Germline CDR1 reads SGDLS; CDR2 reads YYNGEE. Trimming took off 1 base at V and 9 bases at J, with 14 bases between the two ends. The CDR3 spans 14 residues. CDR3 in amino acids: CASSVSASFGEQFF. The CDR3 nucleotides read TGTGCCAGCAGCGTATCAGCTAGTTTCGGTGAGCAGTTCTTC. The full variable domain, rest sourced from reference TRBV9 and TRBJ2-1, is DSGVTQTPKHLITATGQRVTLRCSPRSGDLSVYWYQQSLDQGLQFLIQYYNGEERAKGNILERFSAQQFPDLHSELNLSSLELGDSALYFCASSVSASFGEQFFGPGTRLTVL.

The chain combines TRBV29-1 with TRBJ1-1, with TRBD1 matching over 7 bases. CDR1 is SQVTM, CDR2 ANQGSEA, per germline. V shed 5 bases, J shed 1 base, and the junction held 7 bases outside the gene matches. The CDR3 loop spans 14 amino acids. The CDR3 region is CSVSPRDRNTEAFF. CDR3 nucleotide sequence: TGCAGCGTTAGCCCCCGGGACAGGAACACTGAAGCTTTCTTT.

V is TRBV18 and J is TRBJ2-3; 14 bases map to TRBD2. CDR3 length: 16 amino acids. Trimming cost V 6 bases and J 5 bases; bases outside gene matches: 7. Germline assignment: CDR1 KGHSH and CDR2 LQKENI. CDR3 protein: CASSLGLAGDIDTQYF. In DNA form, the CDR3 reads TGTGCCAGCTCCCTGGGACTAGCGGGGGACATAGATACGCAGTATTTT. The entire variable domain, with the rest obtained from reference TRBV18 and TRBJ2-3, is as follows: NAGVMQNPRHLVRRRGQEARLRCSPMKGHSHVYWYRQLPEEGLKFMVYLQKENIIDESGMPKERFSAEFPKEGPSILRIQQVVRGDSAAYFCASSLGLAGDIDTQYFGPGTRLTVL.

A remark on this clone: Other DNA sequences in the same sample also yield this CDR3. V and J are TRBV19 and TRBJ1-2; TRBD1 matches 9 bases. Germline values: CDR1 LNHDA, CDR2 SQIVND (reference sequence). The junction had 5 bases not matched to a gene; V was cut back by 5 bases and J by 1 base. The CDR3 length is 15 residues. CDR3 bases: TGTGCCAGTAGTTTACAGGGGGCGGGTAACTATGGCTACACCTTC. Encoded protein: CASSLQGAGNYGYTF.

The chain uses TRBV10-1 and TRBJ1-2; a weak D match, TRBD1 (6 bases). Trimming removed 4 bases from V and 4 bases from J, with 10 bases in between. Germline CDR1 is WNHNN and CDR2 is SYGVQD (reference sequence). There are 13 residues in the CDR3. The DNA of the CDR3 is TGCGCCAGCAGTGCCGGGACAACCTATGGCTACACCTTC. Its protein is CASSAGTTYGYTF.

The CDR3 DNA sequence: TGTGCCAGCAGTCTCTTACTAAGGGGGGGCCTTGATAGCAATCAGCCCCAGCATTTT. Protein sequence: CASSLLLRGGLDSNQPQHF. This chain uses TRBV6-2 or TRBV6-3 with TRBJ1-5; maybe TRBD1 (6 bases). In germline, CDR1 is MNHEY, CDR2 SVGEGT. V was cut by 5 bases and J by 0 bases, with 23 bases left in between. This CDR3 has 19 amino acids.

This rearrangement joins TRBV10-2 to TRBJ2-5; no definite D call. CDR1 is WSHSY and CDR2 is SAAADI in the germline V gene. This CDR3 region has 12 residues. Trimming removed 8 bases at V and 5 bases at J, with 12 bases between. The CDR3 DNA follows: TGCGCCAGCCCGAGGTTCGAGGAGACCCAGTACTTC. It is translated as CASPRFEETQYF.

This chain joins TRBV10-3 and TRBJ1-3; no clear D. This CDR3 has 14 amino acids. The V end lost 10 bases, the J end lost 0 bases, and 13 bases lay between the germline ends. Germline V gene data show CDR1 as ENHRY and CDR2 as SYGVKD. The CDR3 region is CATRTPSSGNTIYF. CDR3 sequence (DNA): TGTGCCACACGGACTCCGAGCTCTGGAAACACCATATATTTT.

The chain recombines TRBV6-6 with TRBJ2-3; tentative D call: TRBD1 (7 bases). Trimming removed 5 bases at V and 5 bases at J, with 17 bases between. The germline gives CDR1 MNHNY, CDR2 SVGAGI (reference sequence). This CDR3 spans 15 amino acids. The CDR3 region has the DNA TGTGCCAGCAGTCCGGCAGGGGGGCACAGAGATACGCAGTATTTT. This sequence encodes CASSPAGGHRDTQYF.

The rearrangement uses TRBV5-1 and TRBJ1-4, with 11 nucleotides matching TRBD1. CDR3 length: 14 residues. Germline-derived CDR1 and CDR2 are SGHRS and YFSETQ. Unmatched junction bases numbered 3, after V lost 4 bases and J lost 7 bases. This CDR3 reads CASSPGQGAEKLFF. The CDR3 coding sequence is TGCGCCAGCAGCCCCGGACAGGGGGCTGAAAAACTGTTTTTT.

The CDR3 region has the DNA TGTGCCAGCCTGACTAGCGGGAGGGCACCAGAGACCCAGTACTTC. This codes for CASLTSGRAPETQYF. The chain has TRBV28 and TRBJ2-5, with 14 bases lining up with TRBD2. Looked up from germline, CDR1 is MDHEN and CDR2 is SYDVKM. This CDR3 contains 15 residues. V lost 8 bases and J lost 4; bases outside the gene matches: 6.

This clone was counted between two and nine times. Here the CDR3 reads CASSLSDYGYTF. DNA for the CDR3: TGTGCCAGCAGCTTATCGGACTATGGCTACACCTTC. J is TRBJ1-2 and V is TRBV7-2; D call uncertain. Germline V gene data show CDR1 as SGHTA and CDR2 as FQGNSA. The V gene lost 2 bases and the J gene lost 3 bases, with 4 bases spanning the gap. The CDR3 length is 12 residues.

This rearrangement joins TRBV15 to TRBJ2-2; unclear D gene. CDR1 is LNHNV, CDR2 YYDKDF, per germline (reference sequence). Deletions cut 5 bases from V and 1 base from J, with 5 bases between. This CDR3 is built from 13 residues. CDR3 DNA sequence: TGTGCCACCAGCCCTAGGAACACCGGGGAGCTGTTTTTT. Protein: CATSPRNTGELFF.